This TCR beta chain was recovered during a study of beta chain features in type 1 diabetes. Whole-study results and caveats: For patients and controls alike, PCR might favor shorter templates to the same degree. Across all four CD4+ subsets, people with type 1 diabetes showed modestly shorter TCRB CDR3s.

This CDR3 is 11 amino acids long. Per germline, CDR1 DFQATT and CDR2 SNEGSKA (reference sequence). This clone was seen only a few times. The antigen remains unidentified. Since all of the isolated RNA was reverse transcribed, expressed TCRB transcripts were what got sequenced. The method was immunoSEQ multiplex PCR; TCRdb's version includes in-frame clones alone and lacks a portion of them. The sample carries more than 300,000 clones, roughly a tenth recorded once. This receptor was taken from a man between 25 and 39 years old with type 1 diabetes. Sequenced: central memory CD4+ T cells from blood. The chain recombines TRBV20-1 with TRBJ2-7; D is possibly TRBD1 or TRBD2 (5 bases each). In DNA form, the CDR3 reads TGCGGGACCATCGGGTTTGAAGAGCAGTACTTC. Its translation is CGTIGFEEQYF.